The sequence of this T cell receptor beta chain was determined in a study of blood T cell repertoires in COVID-19 (dated by TCRdb to the early 2020s). In the study overall: Samples covering the acute and convalescent phases of COVID-19 were provided by collaborators in the United States, Italy and Spain. Nearly every sample came with metadata listing a de-identified subject ID, COVID-19 status, age in years and sex. Samples were obtained from the ongoing ImmuneRACE study (first 160 participants) and from over 1,000 subjects provided by 6 global collaborators. Subjects who had been exposed to COVID-19, were actively infected with it, or had recovered from it provided the deeply sampled blood TCRbeta repertoires that made up the dataset. Where HLA class I and class II types were available, the types were taken from metadata supplied by the sample provider, not from assay-based typing. The repertoires were made available in a free public database intended to serve as a resource for research on the immune response to SARS-CoV-2. The material from the prospective study consisted of cDNA or gDNA derived from T cells, B-cell-depleted T cells, or PBMCs.

Paper-wide results and their limitations: How much clinical and demographic metadata was included differed by source and by participant, and the metadata was provided uncurated.

The V end gives up 6 bases and the J end 10 bases, leaving 5 bases in the junction not matched to a gene. CDR1 and CDR2 are read off the germline V gene as ENHRY and SYGVKD. The CDR3, from cysteine to phenylalanine, totals 12 residues. The read is trimmed to its CDR3 DNA, 36 bases read in frame from base 1. TCRbeta CDR3 regions were amplified from genomic DNA using the immunoSEQ Assay, a bias-controlled multiplex PCR. Under the source paper's analysis protocol: The number of nucleated cells in each sample was estimated by amplification of reference gene primers within the assay. To quantify the absolute abundance of each unique TCRbeta CDR3 rearrangement, sequence reads were collapsed and filtered. For each sample, productive Simpson clonality was calculated as the square root of Simpson's diversity index over productive rearrangements. Here the immuneACCESS table is served through TCRdb, limited to in-frame sequences with V and J called. Missing clones are a known gap in these copies; in checked studies unresolved V genes cover under half, and the rest lacks a known reason. The DNA gave D and trimming, while V, J and clone size come from that table. The sample table shows 240,000 or so clones, and roughly 91% are seen once. About 1% of the sample goes to the ten largest clones.

For this clone: What antigen it recognizes has not been identified. No base quality values were provided; no much bigger clone lies one nucleotide off.

Another Seattle source contributed samples from volunteer blood donors who had recovered from COVID-19. The collaborating institutions used their own protocols to collect whole blood in K2EDTA tubes. Collaborator samples were shipped for TCRbeta analysis as frozen whole blood, isolated PBMCs, or DNA extracted from either sample type. The V and J genes are TRBV10-3 and TRBJ2-1, with 8 junctional bases fitting TRBD2. Input material: peripheral blood. The clonotype originates from a woman in her thirties or forties who had recovered from COVID-19. The DNA reads as follows: TGTGCCATCAGGCGGGGGGATGGCGAGCAGTTCTTC. Protein translation: CAIRRGDGEQFF.